This T cell receptor (beta chain) was identified in a study of T cell changes during pregnancy in multiple sclerosis (dated by TCRdb to the late 2010s). Regarding the complete study: The study looked at changes in the T cell repertoire across pregnancy in women with multiple sclerosis.

Inclusive of the bounding cysteine and phenylalanine, the CDR3 is 16 residues long. Only the CDR3 portion is preserved as DNA: 48 bases, with reading frame beginning at the first base. V drops 6 bases and J drops 4 bases, leaving 19 bases in between. CDR1 is given as SEHNR and CDR2 as FQNEAQ, both from the germline V gene (reference sequence). As regards this clone: Its antigen remains unidentified. No per-base quality is available; no much larger clone lies one base away.

The library was prepared using the immunoSEQ multiplex PCR assay. TCRdb's version of the immuneACCESS table is confined to in-frame rearrangements and falls short of the full clone set. An unresolved V gene accounts for under half of the shortfall where checked; the remainder is of unknown origin. A total of 35,000 to 45,000 clones appear in this sample, roughly 93% of them only once. Around 0.4% of the sample is held by the ten biggest clonotypes. The V and J segments used are TRBV7-9 and TRBJ2-1; the D gene is possibly TRBD1, with 6 bases matching. The sample consisted of CD4+ T cells from peripheral blood mononuclear cells, taken in the first trimester of pregnancy. This receptor was obtained from a female donor with multiple sclerosis, enrolled in a pregnancy study. CDR3 region: CASSIPDSEIYNEQFF. DNA sequence: TGTGCCAGCAGTATCCCGGACAGCGAAATTTACAATGAGCAGTTCTTC.